This is a list of T cell receptor beta chains from one sample in a study of blood T cell repertoires in COVID-19. Sequencing was performed with immunoSEQ multiplex PCR; in TCRdb, only in-frame clones are kept and a portion is missing. The sample has about 73,000 clones, 89% seen once. The specimen was peripheral blood. The source of these receptors is an elderly man with acute or convalescent COVID-19. CDR3s include the opening cysteine and the closing phenylalanine or tryptophan. A D gene is named only where the DNA matches it firmly. Size is stated for part of the rows, as once, few or many counts, or as a class when the clone is expanded.

TRBD1	TRBV3-1/TRBV3-2	-	TRBJ1-2	TGTGCCAGCAGCCAAGTAGGGACAGCAGTCAACTATGGCTACACCTTC	CASSQVGTAVNYGYTF
-	TRBV12-3/TRBV12-4	-	TRBJ1-5	TGTGCCAGCAGCCGACTAAAGGAGCCCCAGCATTTT	CASSRLKEPQHF
TRBD1	TRBV6-5	-	TRBJ1-2	TGTGCCAGCAGTTACTCGGTAGGGGGCCGCTATGGCTACACCTTC	CASSYSVGGRYGYTF
-	TRBV27	-	TRBJ2-2	TGTGCCAGCAGTTTATTCACGGGAAGCCGGACCGGGGAGCTGTTTTTT	CASSLFTGSRTGELFF
TRBD1	TRBV24-1	-	TRBJ2-3	TGTGCCACCAGTCCCGGGACAGCGAGCACAGATACGCAGTATTTT	CATSPGTASTDTQYF
-	TRBV9	-	TRBJ2-3	TGTGCCAGCAGCGTAGAGGGCAGGGTGGAAGATACGCAGTATTTT	CASSVEGRVEDTQYF
-	TRBV5-1	-	TRBJ2-2	TGCGCCAGCAGCTTGAGAGGGCTAGCCTCCGGGGAGCTGTTTTTT	CASSLRGLASGELFF
TRBD2	TRBV5-1	few	TRBJ2-2	TGCGCCAGCAGCTTGGTGGCAGCGGGAGCCGGGGAGCTGTTTTTT	CASSLVAAGAGELFF
-	TRBV5-1	-	TRBJ2-1	TGCGCCAGCAGCTTCCAGGTCGATGAGCAGTTCTTC	CASSFQVDEQFF
-	TRBV5-4	-	TRBJ1-2	TGTGCCAGCAGCTTGGACAGGAACTATGGCTACACCTTC	CASSLDRNYGYTF
TRBD2	TRBV3-1/TRBV3-2	-	TRBJ2-3	TGTGCCAGCAGCCTAAGACTAGCGGGAGCAGATACGCAGTATTTT	CASSLRLAGADTQYF
TRBD1	TRBV6-5	-	TRBJ1-4	TGTGCCAGCAGTAGGACAGGGGCCGGCGAAAAACTGTTTTTT	CASSRTGAGEKLFF
-	TRBV10-2	-	TRBJ1-5	TGCGCCAGCAGTGAAGGGTCAGGGTTGGGGGCCCGCAATCAGCCCCAGCATTTT	CASSEGSGLGARNQPQHF
TRBD2	TRBV4-1	-	TRBJ2-2	TGCGCCAGCAGCCAAGAGTCCGCGGGAGCGAACACCGGGGAGCTGTTTTTT	CASSQESAGANTGELFF